This T cell receptor beta chain is from a study of siplizumab effects on memory and regulatory T cells. Germline CDR1 reads MDHEN; CDR2 reads SYDVKM. CDR3 length: 14 residues. The ends were cut back, 1 base at V and 2 bases at J, with 9 bases in the middle. Clones were read by immunoSEQ multiplex PCR, and TCRdb kept only the in-frame ones, dropping some. The table has approximately 100,000 clones, 80% to 95% seen once. The sequencing sample was made of CD4+ T cells sorted from blood. V is TRBV28 and J is TRBJ2-7; tentative D call: TRBD1 (5 bases). The clonotype originates from a human donor in good health. Some clones in this sample may be carry-over from other donors' samples. CDR3 loop: CASSLFLDTYEQYF. The CDR3 region has the DNA TGTGCCAGCAGTTTATTCCTGGACACCTACGAGCAGTACTTC. Full variable domain (rest looked up from reference TRBV28 and TRBJ2-7): DVKVTQSSRYLVKRTGEKVFLECVQDMDHENMFWYRQDPGLGLRLIYFSYDVKMKEKGDIPEGYSVSREKKERFSLILESASTNQTSMYLCASSLFLDTYEQYFGPGTRLTVT.